This T cell receptor (beta chain) came from a study of blood T cell repertoires in COVID-19. Cohort assignment relied on participant-reported clinical history. Method: immunoSEQ multiplex PCR; TCRdb's copy keeps in-frame clones and lacks some. The profile covers approximately 290,000 clones, with about 93% appearing a single time and approximately 1.2% taken by the ten largest. The sample taken for sequencing was PBMCs or T cells enriched from blood (not recorded which). The receptor comes from a woman in her twenties or thirties who had recovered from COVID-19.

This chain's CDR3 is CASSEGGQVGDEQFF. Here the CDR3 DNA reads TGCGCCAGCAGTGAGGGAGGACAGGTAGGCGATGAGCAGTTCTTC. V usage is TRBV10-1 and J usage is TRBJ2-1, with 7 bases aligning to TRBD1. V lost 2 bases, J lost 8 bases, and 9 bases stayed unmatched. Germline CDR1 reads WNHNN; CDR2 reads SYGVQD (reference sequence). The CDR3 loop spans 15 amino acids.